Listed below are T cell receptor beta chains from one sample, sequenced in a study of T cell changes during pregnancy in multiple sclerosis. Profiling relied on immunoSEQ multiplex PCR, and the TCRdb table lists in-frame clones only, not all of them. The sample yields some 59,000 clones, 90% seen once. This material consisted of peripheral blood, taken in the third trimester of pregnancy. These receptors originate from a female donor in good health, enrolled as a control in a pregnancy study. CDR3s include the opening cysteine and the closing phenylalanine or tryptophan. Each record gives: D gene, V gene, J gene, clone size, CDR3 protein, CDR3 DNA. D genes are given only for firm matches. The size field is filled for only some rows; it gives once, few, many or a size class.

D: TRBD1
V: TRBV9
J: TRBJ1-4
size: NA
CDR3: CASSDRTGLGEKLFF
DNA: TGTGCCAGCAGCGATAGGACAGGGCTAGGGGAAAAACTGTTTTTT

D: TRBD1
V: TRBV27
J: TRBJ1-2
size: medium-sized
CDR3: CASSPGQGPSGYTF
DNA: TGTGCCAGCAGCCCTGGACAGGGCCCTAGTGGCTACACCTTC

D: NA
V: TRBV5-1
J: TRBJ1-2
size: NA
CDR3: CASSLAQQGHYGYTF
DNA: TGCGCCAGCAGCTTGGCCCAACAGGGACACTATGGCTACACCTTC

D: TRBD1
V: TRBV9
J: TRBJ2-3
size: NA
CDR3: CASSGATGRGDTQYF
DNA: TGTGCCAGCAGCGGTGCGACAGGGCGCGGAGATACGCAGTATTTT

D: TRBD1
V: TRBV5-4
J: TRBJ2-7
size: NA
CDR3: CASSFGTESYEQYF
DNA: TGTGCCAGCAGCTTCGGGACAGAAAGTTACGAGCAGTACTTC

D: NA
V: TRBV5-1
J: TRBJ1-2
size: NA
CDR3: CASSLDRVRDYGYTF
DNA: TGCGCCAGCAGCTTGGACAGGGTCAGAGACTATGGCTACACCTTC

D: TRBD1
V: TRBV19
J: TRBJ1-1
size: NA
CDR3: CASSMRQGKNTEAFF
DNA: TGTGCCAGTAGTATGCGACAGGGTAAGAACACTGAAGCTTTCTTT

D: TRBD2
V: TRBV5-6
J: TRBJ2-1
size: NA
CDR3: CASSFGTSGHNEQFF
DNA: TGTGCCAGCAGCTTCGGGACTAGCGGGCACAATGAGCAGTTCTTC

D: NA
V: TRBV30
J: TRBJ1-6
size: NA
CDR3: CAWSVGLDFNSPLHF
DNA: TGTGCCTGGAGTGTAGGACTGGATTTCAATTCACCCCTCCACTTT

D: TRBD2
V: TRBV27
J: TRBJ2-7
size: NA
CDR3: CASSLSQTSGRAQYF
DNA: TGTGCCAGCAGTTTATCCCAGACTAGCGGGAGAGCGCAGTACTTC

D: TRBD1
V: TRBV27
J: TRBJ2-7
size: NA
CDR3: CASSRDSLYEQYF
DNA: TGTGCCAGCAGTAGGGACAGTCTCTACGAGCAGTACTTC

D: TRBD1
V: TRBV9
J: TRBJ1-5
size: NA
CDR3: CASSVGRGYNQPQHF
DNA: TGTGCCAGCAGCGTAGGCAGGGGGTACAATCAGCCCCAGCATTTT

D: TRBD2
V: TRBV29-1
J: TRBJ2-1
size: NA
CDR3: CSVGGAGDSNEQFF
DNA: TGCAGCGTCGGCGGGGCGGGAGATTCAAATGAGCAGTTCTTC

D: NA
V: TRBV11-2
J: TRBJ2-5
size: NA
CDR3: CASSLGGTTQETQYF
DNA: TGTGCCAGCAGCTTAGGAGGCACTACTCAAGAGACCCAGTACTTC

D: NA
V: TRBV5-6
J: TRBJ1-5
size: NA
CDR3: CASSFSTGLDNQPQHF
DNA: TGTGCCAGCAGCTTCTCCACAGGGCTTGACAATCAGCCCCAGCATTTT

D: NA
V: TRBV29-1
J: TRBJ2-2
size: NA
CDR3: CSVEDRGKGDTGELFF
DNA: TGCAGCGTTGAAGATCGGGGCAAGGGGGACACCGGGGAGCTGTTTTTT

D: NA
V: TRBV7-2
J: TRBJ1-2
size: once
CDR3: CASSHIPNGGNYGYTF
DNA: TGTGCCAGCAGCCATATCCCAAACGGGGGGAACTATGGCTACACCTTC

D: NA
V: TRBV28
J: TRBJ1-5
size: NA
CDR3: CASSSAGPVHPQHF
DNA: TGTGCCAGCAGTTCTGCAGGGCCAGTGCATCCCCAGCATTTT

D: TRBD1
V: TRBV30
J: TRBJ1-3
size: few
CDR3: CAWSPRPLRRQGAGNTIYF
DNA: TGTGCCTGGAGTCCACGACCCCTTCGTCGACAGGGGGCTGGAAACACCATATATTTT